The 10 T cell receptor beta chains given below trace back to one sample, sequenced in a study of early T cells in non-severe SARS-CoV-2 infection. TCRdb re-called the 5' RACE reads through MiXCR, storing one row per CDR3 protein. This table holds 95,000 to 100,000 distinct CDR3 sequences, approximately 13% found once. Sequenced input: whole blood. The source of these receptors is an adult who was a healthcare worker with PCR-confirmed SARS-CoV-2 infection or an uninfected control (not recorded which).

This clonotype was seen at least ten times. CDR3 amino acids: CASTPRTGNTGELFF. The CDR3 nucleotides are TGTGCCAGCACCCCCCGGACAGGGAACACCGGGGAGCTGTTTTTT. The chain uses TRBV25-1 and TRBJ2-2, with 7 nucleotides matching TRBD1. V lost 7 bases to trimming and J lost 1 base; unmatched junction nucleotides: 6. Germline V CDR1 and CDR2: MGHDK, SYGVNS. CDR3 length: 15 amino acids.

Only a few counts were recorded for this clonotype. The chain links TRBV28 to TRBJ2-2; no reliable D call. Germline-derived CDR1 and CDR2 are MDHEN and SYDVKM. There are 14 residues in the CDR3. The ends were cut back, 3 bases at V and 4 bases at J, with 9 bases in the middle. CDR3 nucleotides: TGTGCCAGCAGTTTGGGCGGTAGCACCGGGGAGCTGTTTTTT. Amino acid sequence: CASSLGGSTGELFF.

This clonotype was counted only a few times. Here the CDR3 DNA reads TGTGCCAGCAGCCAGGACAGGGGGCAGGAAGGCTACACCTTC. Its translation: CASSQDRGQEGYTF. The V and J genes are TRBV7-9 and TRBJ1-2, with TRBD1 matching over 11 bases. Germline loops: CDR1 SEHNR, CDR2 FQNEAQ (reference sequence). With V trimmed by 5 bases and J by 8 bases, 7 bases remained unmatched. This CDR3 is 14 amino acids long.

This clonotype was observed many times. The V call is TRBV7-4, the J call TRBJ1-5; 7 bases are a match to TRBD1. The germline CDR1 and CDR2 sequences are SGHVT and SQSDAQ. The ends lost 8 bases at V and 3 bases at J; junction bases unmatched: 10. The CDR3 loop spans 15 amino acids. In DNA form, the CDR3 reads TGTGCCAGCCCCCCAGGGGGGGAGTACAATCAGCCCCAGCATTTT. Amino acids: CASPPGGEYNQPQHF.

The chain carries TRBV28 and TRBJ2-1; 7 bases map to TRBD2. V gave up 6 bases and J gave up 7 bases; unmatched junction bases: 3. Germline V CDR1 and CDR2: MDHEN, SYDVKM. This CDR3 has 12 residues. The CDR3 region has the DNA TGTGCCAGCAGCCAGCGGGGTAATGAGCAGTTCTTC. It yields the protein CASSQRGNEQFF.

This clonotype was observed a few times. V is TRBV4-2 and J is TRBJ2-2; possibly TRBD2 for D (7 bases). CDR1 and CDR2 (germline): LGHNA, YNFKEQ. The CDR3 is 16 amino acids. Deletions cut 0 bases from V and 5 bases from J, with 13 bases between. The DNA for the CDR3 is TGTGCCAGCAGCCAAGAGGGAGGGGGAAAGACCGGGGAGCTGTTTTTT. This translates into CASSQEGGGKTGELFF.

The V gene is TRBV28, the J gene TRBJ2-1; 7 bases are a match to TRBD1. There are 16 residues in the CDR3. Germline trimming cut 3 bases from V and 5 bases from J; bases unmatched to any gene: 10. CDR1 MDHEN and CDR2 SYDVKM come from the germline V gene. The CDR3 region is CASSFLGTALHNEQFF. CDR3 bases: TGTGCCAGCAGTTTTCTCGGGACAGCACTTCACAATGAGCAGTTCTTC.

Many counts were recorded for this clonotype. The chain couples TRBV5-5 to TRBJ1-1, with TRBD1 matching 10 bases. Looked up from germline, CDR1 is SGHKS and CDR2 is YYEKEE (reference sequence). The CDR3 contains 14 residues. Unmatched junction bases numbered 5, after V lost 3 bases and J lost 6 bases. The CDR3 bases are TGTGCCAGCAGCTGGGACAGGGGAAACCCTGAAGCTTTCTTT. This codes for CASSWDRGNPEAFF.

This chain joins TRBV19 and TRBJ2-7; 9 bases map to TRBD1. The CDR3 consists of 16 residues. Trimming at V came to 4 bases and at J to 3 bases, leaving 10 bases not matched to a gene. Germline CDR1 is LNHDA and CDR2 is SQIVND (reference sequence). The CDR3 is CASSTPSETGGYEQYF. The CDR3 region has the DNA TGTGCCAGTAGTACCCCCTCCGAGACAGGGGGCTACGAGCAGTACTTC.

This clonotype was picked up a small number of times. The chain employs TRBV10-2 and TRBJ1-5; a weak D match, TRBD1 (6 bases). The CDR3 sequence is 15 residues long. CDR1 is WSHSY and CDR2 is SAAADI in the germline V gene. Trimming removed 1 base from V and 4 bases from J, with 11 bases in between. The CDR3 nucleotides are TGCGCCAGCAGTGAGTTGGCAGGGGTTAATCAGCCCCAGCATTTT. Translated: CASSELAGVNQPQHF.